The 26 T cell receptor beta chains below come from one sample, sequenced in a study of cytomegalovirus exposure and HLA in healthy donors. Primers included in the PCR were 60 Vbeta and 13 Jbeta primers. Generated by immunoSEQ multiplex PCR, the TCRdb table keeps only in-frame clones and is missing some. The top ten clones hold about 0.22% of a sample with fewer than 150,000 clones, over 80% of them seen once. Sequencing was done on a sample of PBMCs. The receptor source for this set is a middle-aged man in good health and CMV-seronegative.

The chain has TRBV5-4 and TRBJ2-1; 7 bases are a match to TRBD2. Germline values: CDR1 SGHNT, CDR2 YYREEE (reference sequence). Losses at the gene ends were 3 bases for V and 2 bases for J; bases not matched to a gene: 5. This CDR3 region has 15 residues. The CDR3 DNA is TGTGCCAGCAGCTCCGCGGGACTACCCTACAATGAGCAGTTCTTC. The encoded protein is CASSSAGLPYNEQFF.

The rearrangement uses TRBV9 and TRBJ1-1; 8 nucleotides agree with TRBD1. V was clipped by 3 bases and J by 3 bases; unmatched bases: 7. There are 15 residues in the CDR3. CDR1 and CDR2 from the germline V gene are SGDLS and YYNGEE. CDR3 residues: CASSAAGGGYTEAFF. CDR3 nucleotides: TGTGCCAGCAGCGCAGCAGGGGGCGGGTACACTGAAGCTTTCTTT.

In nucleotides, the CDR3 is TGTGCCAGCAACCCGGGACACCACTACGAGCAGTACTTC. Protein sequence: CASNPGHHYEQYF. J is TRBJ2-7 and V is TRBV6-1; TRBD1 is a possible D gene (6 bases). The length of the CDR3 is 13 residues. The ends were cut back, 7 bases at V and 3 bases at J, with 13 bases in the middle. Germline values: CDR1 MNHNS, CDR2 SASEGT.

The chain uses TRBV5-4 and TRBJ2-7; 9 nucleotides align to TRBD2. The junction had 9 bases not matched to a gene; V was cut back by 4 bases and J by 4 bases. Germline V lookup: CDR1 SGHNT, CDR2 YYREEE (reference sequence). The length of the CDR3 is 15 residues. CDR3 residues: CASSIAGTSRYEQYF. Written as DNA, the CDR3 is TGTGCCAGCAGCATCGCCGGGACTAGCAGGTACGAGCAGTACTTC.

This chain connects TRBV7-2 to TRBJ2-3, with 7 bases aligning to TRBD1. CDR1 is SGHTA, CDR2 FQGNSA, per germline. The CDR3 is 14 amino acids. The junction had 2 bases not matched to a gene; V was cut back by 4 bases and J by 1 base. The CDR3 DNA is TGTGCCAGCAGCTACACAGGGGGCACAGATACGCAGTATTTT. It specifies CASSYTGGTDTQYF.

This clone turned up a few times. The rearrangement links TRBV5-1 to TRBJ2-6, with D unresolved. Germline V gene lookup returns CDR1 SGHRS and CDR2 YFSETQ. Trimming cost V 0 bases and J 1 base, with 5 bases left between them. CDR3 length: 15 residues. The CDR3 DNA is TGCGCCAGCAGCTTGGCCGGTTCTGGGGCCAACGTCCTGACTTTC. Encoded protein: CASSLAGSGANVLTF.

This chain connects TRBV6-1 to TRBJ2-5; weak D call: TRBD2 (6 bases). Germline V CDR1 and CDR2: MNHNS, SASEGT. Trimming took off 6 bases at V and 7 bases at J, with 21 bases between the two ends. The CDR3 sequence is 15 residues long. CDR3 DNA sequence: TGTGCCAGCAGCTCCGTGGGGGACTCCCCTGGGACCCAGTACTTC. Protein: CASSSVGDSPGTQYF.

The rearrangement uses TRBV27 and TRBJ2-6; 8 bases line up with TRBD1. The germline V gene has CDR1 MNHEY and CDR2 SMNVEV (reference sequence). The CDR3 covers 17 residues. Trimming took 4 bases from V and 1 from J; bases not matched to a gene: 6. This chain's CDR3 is CASSSPGQASGANVLTF. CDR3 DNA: TGTGCCAGCAGTTCCCCGGGACAGGCTTCTGGGGCCAACGTCCTGACTTTC. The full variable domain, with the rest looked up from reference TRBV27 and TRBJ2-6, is EAQVTQNPRYLITVTGKKLTVTCSQNMNHEYMSWYRQDPGLGLRQIYYSMNVEVTDKGDVPEGYKVSRKEKRNFPLILESPSPNQTSLYFCASSSPGQASGANVLTFGAGSRLTVL.

CDR3 sequence: CSASTPNEQFF. The DNA of the CDR3 is TGCAGTGCTAGTACTCCCAATGAGCAGTTCTTC. The V and J genes are TRBV20-1 and TRBJ2-1; D gene uncertain. The germline V and J ends were trimmed by 3 bases and 6 bases, with 6 bases remaining between them. The CDR3 loop spans 11 amino acids. From germline, CDR1 is DFQATT and CDR2 SNEGSKA (reference sequence).

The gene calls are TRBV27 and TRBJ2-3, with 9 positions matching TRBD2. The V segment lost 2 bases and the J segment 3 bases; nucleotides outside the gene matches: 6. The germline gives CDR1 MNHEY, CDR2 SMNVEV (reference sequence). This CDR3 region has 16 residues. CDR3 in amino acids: CASSLAFSGGTDTQYF. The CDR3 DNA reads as TGTGCCAGCAGTTTAGCCTTTAGCGGGGGAACAGATACGCAGTATTTT.

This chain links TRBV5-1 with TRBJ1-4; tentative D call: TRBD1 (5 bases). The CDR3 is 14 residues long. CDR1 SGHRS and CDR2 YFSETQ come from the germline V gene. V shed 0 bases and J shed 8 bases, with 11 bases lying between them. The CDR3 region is CASSLDPGNEKLFF. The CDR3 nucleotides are TGCGCCAGCAGCTTGGATCCAGGGAACGAAAAACTGTTTTTT. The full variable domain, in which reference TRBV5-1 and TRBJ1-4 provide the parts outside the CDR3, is KAGVTQTPRYLIKTRGQQVTLSCSPISGHRSVSWYQQTPGQGLQFLFEYFSETQRNKGNFPGRFSGRQFSNSRSEMNVSTLELGDSALYLCASSLDPGNEKLFFGSGTQLSVL.

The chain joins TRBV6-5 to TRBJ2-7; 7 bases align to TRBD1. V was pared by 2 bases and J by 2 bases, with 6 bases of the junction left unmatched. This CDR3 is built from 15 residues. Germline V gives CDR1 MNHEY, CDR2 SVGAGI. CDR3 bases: TGTGCCAGCAGTTACCGAACGGGACAGACCTACGAGCAGTACTTC. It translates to CASSYRTGQTYEQYF.

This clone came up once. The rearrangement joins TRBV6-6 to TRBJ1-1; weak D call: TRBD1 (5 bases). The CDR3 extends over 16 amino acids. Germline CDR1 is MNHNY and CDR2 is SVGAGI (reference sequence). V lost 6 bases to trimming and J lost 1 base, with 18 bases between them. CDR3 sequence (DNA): TGTGCCAGCAGACCCATTGATCGGACAAAGAACACTGAAGCTTTCTTT. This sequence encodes CASRPIDRTKNTEAFF.

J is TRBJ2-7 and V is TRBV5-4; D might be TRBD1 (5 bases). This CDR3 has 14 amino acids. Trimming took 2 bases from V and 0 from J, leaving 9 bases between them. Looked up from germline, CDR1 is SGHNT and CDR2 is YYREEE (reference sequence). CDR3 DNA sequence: TGTGCCAGCAGCTTAAAGGGGCCCTCCTACGAGCAGTACTTC. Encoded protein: CASSLKGPSYEQYF. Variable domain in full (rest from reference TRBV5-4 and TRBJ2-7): ETGVTQSPTHLIKTRGQQVTLRCSSQSGHNTVSWYQQALGQGPQFIFQYYREEENGRGNFPPRFSGLQFPNYSSELNVNALELDDSALYLCASSLKGPSYEQYFGPGTRLTVT.

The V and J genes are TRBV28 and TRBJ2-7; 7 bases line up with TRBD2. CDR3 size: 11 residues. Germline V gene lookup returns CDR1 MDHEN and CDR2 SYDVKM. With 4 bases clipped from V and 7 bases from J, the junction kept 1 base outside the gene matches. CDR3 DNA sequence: TGTGCCAGCAGTTCGGGGGGAGAGCAGTACTTC. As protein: CASSSGGEQYF.

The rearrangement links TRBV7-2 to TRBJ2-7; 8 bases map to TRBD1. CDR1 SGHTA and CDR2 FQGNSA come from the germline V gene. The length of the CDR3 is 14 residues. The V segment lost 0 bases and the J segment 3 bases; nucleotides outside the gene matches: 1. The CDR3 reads CASSLAGQGYEQYF. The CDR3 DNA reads TGTGCCAGCAGCTTAGCCGGACAGGGCTACGAGCAGTACTTC.

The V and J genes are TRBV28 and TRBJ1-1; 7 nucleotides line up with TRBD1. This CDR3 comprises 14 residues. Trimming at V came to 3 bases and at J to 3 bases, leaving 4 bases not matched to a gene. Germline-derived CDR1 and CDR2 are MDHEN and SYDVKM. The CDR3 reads CASSLTGTDTEAFF. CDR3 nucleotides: TGTGCCAGCAGTTTGACAGGGACTGACACTGAAGCTTTCTTT.

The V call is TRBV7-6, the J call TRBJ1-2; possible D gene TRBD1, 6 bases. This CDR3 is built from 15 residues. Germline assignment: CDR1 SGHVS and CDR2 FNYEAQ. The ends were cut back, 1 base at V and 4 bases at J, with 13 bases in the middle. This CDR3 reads CASSLDSGGGYGYTF. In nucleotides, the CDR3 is TGTGCCAGCAGCTTAGATTCTGGGGGCGGCTATGGCTACACCTTC. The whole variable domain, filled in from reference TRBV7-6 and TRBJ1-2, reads GAGVSQSPRYKVTKRGQDVALRCDPISGHVSLYWYRQALGQGPEFLTYFNYEAQQDKSGLPNDRFSAERPEGSISTLTIQRTEQRDSAMYRCASSLDSGGGYGYTFGSGTRLTVV.

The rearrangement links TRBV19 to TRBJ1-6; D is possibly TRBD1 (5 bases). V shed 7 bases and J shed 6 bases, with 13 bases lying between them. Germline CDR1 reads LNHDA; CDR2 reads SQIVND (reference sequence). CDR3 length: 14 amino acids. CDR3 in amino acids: CASKRTGFNSPLHF. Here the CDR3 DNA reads TGTGCCAGTAAAAGAACAGGATTTAATTCACCCCTCCACTTT.

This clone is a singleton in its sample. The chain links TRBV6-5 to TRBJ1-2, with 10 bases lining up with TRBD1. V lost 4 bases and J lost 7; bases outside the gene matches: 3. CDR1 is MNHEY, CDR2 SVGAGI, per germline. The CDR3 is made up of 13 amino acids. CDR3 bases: TGTGCCAGCAGTTTTCGACAGGGGGCTGGCTACACCTTC. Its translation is CASSFRQGAGYTF.

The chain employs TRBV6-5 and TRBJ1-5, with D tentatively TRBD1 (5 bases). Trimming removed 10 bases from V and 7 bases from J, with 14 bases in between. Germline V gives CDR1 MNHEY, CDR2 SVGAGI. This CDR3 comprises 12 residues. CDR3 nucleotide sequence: TGTGCCACAATACAGGTTTTCCAGCCCCAGCATTTT. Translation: CATIQVFQPQHF.

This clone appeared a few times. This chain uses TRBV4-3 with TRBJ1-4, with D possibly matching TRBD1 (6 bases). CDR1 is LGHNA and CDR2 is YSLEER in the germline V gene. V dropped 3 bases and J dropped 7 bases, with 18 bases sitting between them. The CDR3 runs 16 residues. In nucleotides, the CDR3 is TGCGCCAGCAGCCAGTGGTCACGACAGGACCTTGAAAAACTGTTTTTT. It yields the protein CASSQWSRQDLEKLFF.

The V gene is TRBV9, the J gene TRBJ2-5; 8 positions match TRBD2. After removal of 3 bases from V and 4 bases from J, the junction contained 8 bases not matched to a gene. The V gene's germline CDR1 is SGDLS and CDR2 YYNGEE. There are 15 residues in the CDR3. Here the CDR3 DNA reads TGTGCCAGCAGCGGAGTAGCGGGGTATGGAGAGACCCAGTACTTC. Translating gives CASSGVAGYGETQYF.

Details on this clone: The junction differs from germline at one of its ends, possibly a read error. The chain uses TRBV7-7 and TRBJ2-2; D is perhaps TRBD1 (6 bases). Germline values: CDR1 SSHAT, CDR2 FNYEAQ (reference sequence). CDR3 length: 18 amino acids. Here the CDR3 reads CASSYRMDIKGGAGELFF. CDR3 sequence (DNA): TGTGCTAGCAGCTACCGTATGGATATTAAAGGGGGAGCCGGGGAGCTGTTTTTT.

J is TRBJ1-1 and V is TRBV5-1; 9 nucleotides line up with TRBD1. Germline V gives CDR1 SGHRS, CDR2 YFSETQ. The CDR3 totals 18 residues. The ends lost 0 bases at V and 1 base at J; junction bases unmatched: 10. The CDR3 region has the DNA TGCGCCAGCAGCTTGGAAAGCAAGAGGGACAGGGCGAACACTGAAGCTTTCTTT. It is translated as CASSLESKRDRANTEAFF.

As DNA, the CDR3 is TGTGCCAGCAGCTTAGTACGGGAGACCCAGTACTTC. It is translated as CASSLVRETQYF. V usage is TRBV7-6 and J usage is TRBJ2-5, with no clear D. Germline V gene sequence: CDR1 SGHVS, CDR2 FNYEAQ. V lost 1 base, J lost 5 bases, and 5 bases lay in between. This CDR3 has 12 residues.